This TCR beta chain was profiled in a study of shared clonotypes between healthy human individuals. Study-level findings and limits: Only blood underwent sampling, and tissue repertoires likely differ.

Donors included only healthy HIV-negative adults lacking recent acute infections or vaccinations. As for this clone: Antigen unknown.

At a deep level, the assay was run. The table came from immunoSEQ multiplex PCR; TCRdb's copy has only in-frame clones and leaves some out. Counted here are some 2,500,000 clones, 80% to 95% occurring once; the ten biggest clones make up about 0.34%. This receptor was obtained from a man younger than 35 in good health. Some clones in this sample may be carry-over from other donors' samples. Sequencing was carried out using naive CD4+ T cells from PBMCs. The subset was: CD45RA+ positively selected.

In DNA form, the CDR3 reads TGCGCCAGCAGTATGACGGGAGGTAGTGTAAATGAGCAGTTCTTC. Translation: CASSMTGGSVNEQFF. The V and J genes are TRBV5-1 and TRBJ2-1; 7 nucleotides line up with TRBD2. Per germline, CDR1 SGHRS and CDR2 YFSETQ. The CDR3 length is 15 residues. The V and J ends lost 5 bases and 7 bases, in that order; junction bases with no gene match: 12.